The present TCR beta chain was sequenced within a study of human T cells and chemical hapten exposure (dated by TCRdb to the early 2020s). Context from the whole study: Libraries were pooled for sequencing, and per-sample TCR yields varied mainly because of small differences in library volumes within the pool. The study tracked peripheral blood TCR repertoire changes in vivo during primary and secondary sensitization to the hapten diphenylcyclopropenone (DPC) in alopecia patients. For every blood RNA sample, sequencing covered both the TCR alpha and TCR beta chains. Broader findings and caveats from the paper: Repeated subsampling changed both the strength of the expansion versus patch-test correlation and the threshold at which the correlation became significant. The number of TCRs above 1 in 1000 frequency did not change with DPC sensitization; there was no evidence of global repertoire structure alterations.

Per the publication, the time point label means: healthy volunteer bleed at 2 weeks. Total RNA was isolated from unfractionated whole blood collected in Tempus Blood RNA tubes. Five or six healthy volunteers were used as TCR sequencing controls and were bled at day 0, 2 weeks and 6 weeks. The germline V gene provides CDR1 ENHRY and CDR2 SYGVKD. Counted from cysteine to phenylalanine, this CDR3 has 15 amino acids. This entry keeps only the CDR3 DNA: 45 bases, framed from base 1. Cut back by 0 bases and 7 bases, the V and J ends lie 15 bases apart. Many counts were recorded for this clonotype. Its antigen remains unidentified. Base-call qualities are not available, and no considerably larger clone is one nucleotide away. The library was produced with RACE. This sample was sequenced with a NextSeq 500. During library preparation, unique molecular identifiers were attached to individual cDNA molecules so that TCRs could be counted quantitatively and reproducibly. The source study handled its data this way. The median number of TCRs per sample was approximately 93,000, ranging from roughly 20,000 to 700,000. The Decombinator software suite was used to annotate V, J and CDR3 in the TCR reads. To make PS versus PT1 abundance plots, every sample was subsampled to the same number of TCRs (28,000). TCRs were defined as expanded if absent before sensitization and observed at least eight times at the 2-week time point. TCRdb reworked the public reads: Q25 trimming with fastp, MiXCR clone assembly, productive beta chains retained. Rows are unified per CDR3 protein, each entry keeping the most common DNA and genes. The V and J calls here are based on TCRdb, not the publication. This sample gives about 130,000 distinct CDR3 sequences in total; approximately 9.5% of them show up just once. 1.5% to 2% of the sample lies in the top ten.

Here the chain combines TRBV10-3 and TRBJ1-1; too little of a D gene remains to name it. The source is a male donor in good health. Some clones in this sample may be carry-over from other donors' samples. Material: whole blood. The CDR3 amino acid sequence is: CAISESPGAAFEAFF. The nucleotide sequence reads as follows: TGTGCCATCAGTGAGTCGCCAGGAGCGGCCTTTGAAGCTTTCTTT.